This TCR beta chain was captured in a study of vaccination and CD4 T cells after COVID-19. The wider study: Treatment of control cultures consisted of a CEFX pool, an HIV-1 Nef pool, or no peptide.

Treatment: approximately 10-day PBMC culture with coronavirus spike peptide pools or control peptides (ViraFEST assay). IL-2 (around 10 IU/ml) and peptide pools (10 ug/ml) were added to cultures of two million PBMCs per well. Comment on this clonotype: As yet, its antigen is unknown.

Cultured CD4+ T cells had their DNA profiled by the Oncomine TCR Beta short-read assay. The genomic DNA was obtained from cultured CD4+ T cells by extraction with the QIAamp micro DNA kit. From the PCR reads, TCRdb called clonotypes with MiXCR, one entry per CDR3 protein. Altogether roughly 4,200 distinct CDR3 sequences are present, about 49% being singletons, with the ten largest covering around 40%. Sequencing was done on a sample of CD4+ T cells from blood, cultured in vitro. This TCR derives from a human donor who had recovered from COVID-19.

CDR3 sequence: CASSLPKQGNTEAFF. The CDR3 DNA is TGTGCCAGCAGCTTGCCTAAACAGGGGAACACTGAAGCTTTCTTT. This chain uses TRBV5-4 with TRBJ1-1, with D possibly TRBD1 on 6 matching bases. Germline V gene data show CDR1 as SGHNT and CDR2 as YYREEE (reference sequence). V lost 1 base and J 1 base, leaving 11 bases between the germline ends. CDR3 length: 15 residues. Drawing the rest from reference TRBV5-4 and TRBJ1-1, the complete variable domain is ETGVTQSPTHLIKTRGQQVTLRCSSQSGHNTVSWYQQALGQGPQFIFQYYREEENGRGNFPPRFSGLQFPNYSSELNVNALELDDSALYLCASSLPKQGNTEAFFGQGTRLTVV.